This T cell receptor (beta chain) was identified during a study of blood T cells in healthy people across ages. Findings and limits, study-wide: The fall in TCR beta diversity per million T cells was roughly linear with age. CMV status of donors was unknown, possibly confounding expanded clonotype changes. It was held that diversity estimates obtained from one million T cells represented underestimates.

V was trimmed by 0 bases and J by 0 bases, leaving 13 bases between them. The CDR3 is 17 amino acids. The germline CDR1 and CDR2 sequences are SGHRS and YFSETQ. As to this clonotype: The antigen is undetermined.

The authors ran a second PCR of about 6 to 12 cycles using a sample-barcoded 5' primer and a J-beta primer mix. Each CDR3 protein gets one entry after TCRdb re-called the 5' RACE reads with MiXCR. The data hold approximately 790,000 distinct CDR3 sequences, with under 80% observed a single time. Researchers report isolating at least 7 million PBMCs per sample. The TCR comes from a man aged 25-45 years in good health. The J gene is TRBJ2-4, the V gene TRBV5-1, with D possibly being TRBD2 (5 bases). The sequencing sample was made of blood. The DNA for the CDR3 is TGCGCCAGCAGCTTGGCCGGGAAGCATTTAGCCAAAAACATTCAGTACTTC. This codes for CASSLAGKHLAKNIQYF.